The count of the clone carrying this T cell receptor beta chain is one. This specimen comes from a study of blood T cell repertoires in COVID-19. The V and J ends lost 4 bases and 7 bases, in that order; junction bases with no gene match: 9. The CDR3 covers 15 residues. Germline assignment: CDR1 MNHEY and CDR2 SMNVEV (reference sequence). TCRdb's copy holds only in-frame clones and misses some; the assay was immunoSEQ multiplex PCR. The sample yields just over 250,000 clones, over 75% seen once. This chain uses TRBV27 with TRBJ1-5; 8 bases are a match to TRBD1. The sample comprised peripheral blood. This clonotype was sampled from a woman aged 70-85 years with COVID-19, enrolled during active disease. The chain's CDR3 is CASSSRTGYGQPQHF. DNA for the CDR3: TGTGCCAGCAGTTCCCGGACAGGGTATGGGCAGCCCCAGCATTTT.